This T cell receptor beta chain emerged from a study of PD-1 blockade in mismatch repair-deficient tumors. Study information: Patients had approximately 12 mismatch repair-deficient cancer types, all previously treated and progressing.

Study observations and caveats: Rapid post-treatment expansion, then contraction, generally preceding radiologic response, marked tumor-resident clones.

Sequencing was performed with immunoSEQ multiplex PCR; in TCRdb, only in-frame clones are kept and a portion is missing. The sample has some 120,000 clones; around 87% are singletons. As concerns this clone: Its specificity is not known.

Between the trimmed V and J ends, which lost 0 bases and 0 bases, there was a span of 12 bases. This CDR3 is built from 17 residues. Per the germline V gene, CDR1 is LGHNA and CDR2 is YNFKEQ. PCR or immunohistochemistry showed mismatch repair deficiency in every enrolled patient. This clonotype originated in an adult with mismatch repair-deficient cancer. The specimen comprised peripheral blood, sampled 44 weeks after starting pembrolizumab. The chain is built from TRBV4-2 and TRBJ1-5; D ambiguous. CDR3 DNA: TGTGCCAGCAGCCAAGATCTTGTAGGAGATAGCAATCAGCCCCAGCATTTT. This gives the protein CASSQDLVGDSNQPQHF.